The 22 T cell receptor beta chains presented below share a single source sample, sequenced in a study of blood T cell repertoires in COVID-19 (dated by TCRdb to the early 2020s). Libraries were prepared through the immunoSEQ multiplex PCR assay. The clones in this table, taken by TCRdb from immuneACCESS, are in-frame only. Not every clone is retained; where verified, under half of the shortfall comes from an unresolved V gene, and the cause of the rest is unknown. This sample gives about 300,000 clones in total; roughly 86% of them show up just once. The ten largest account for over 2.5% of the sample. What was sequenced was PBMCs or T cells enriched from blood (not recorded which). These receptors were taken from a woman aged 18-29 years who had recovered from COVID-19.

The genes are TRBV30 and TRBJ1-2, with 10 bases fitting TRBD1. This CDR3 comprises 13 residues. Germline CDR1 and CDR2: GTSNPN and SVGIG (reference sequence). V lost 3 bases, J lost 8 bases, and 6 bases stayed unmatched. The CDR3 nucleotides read TGTGCCTGGAGGAGACAGGGGGCGCAAGGCTACACCTTC. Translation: CAWRRQGAQGYTF. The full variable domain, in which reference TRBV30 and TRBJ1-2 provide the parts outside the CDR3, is SQTIHQWPATLVQPVGSPLSLECTVEGTSNPNLYWYRQAAGRGLQLLFYSVGIGQISSEVPQNLSASRPQDRQFILSSKKLLLSDSGFYLCAWRRQGAQGYTFGSGTRLTVV.

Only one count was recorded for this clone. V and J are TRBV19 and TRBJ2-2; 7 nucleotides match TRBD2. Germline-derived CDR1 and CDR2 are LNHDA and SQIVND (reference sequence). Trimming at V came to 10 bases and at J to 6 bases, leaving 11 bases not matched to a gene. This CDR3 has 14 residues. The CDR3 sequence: CATRVGRAAGELFF. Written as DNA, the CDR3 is TGTGCCACAAGAGTGGGGAGGGCTGCCGGGGAGCTGTTTTTT.

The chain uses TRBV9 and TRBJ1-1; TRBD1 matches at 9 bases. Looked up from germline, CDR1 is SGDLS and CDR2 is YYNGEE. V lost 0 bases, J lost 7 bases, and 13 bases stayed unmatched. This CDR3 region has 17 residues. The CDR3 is CASSVGDRARAGSEAFF. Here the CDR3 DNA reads TGTGCCAGCAGCGTAGGGGACAGGGCTCGGGCTGGGAGTGAAGCTTTCTTT.

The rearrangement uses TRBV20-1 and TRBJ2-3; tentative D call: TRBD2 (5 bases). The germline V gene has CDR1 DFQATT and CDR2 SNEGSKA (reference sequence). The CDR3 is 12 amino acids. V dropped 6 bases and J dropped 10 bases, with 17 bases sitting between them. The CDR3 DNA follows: TGCAGTGCGAGTGGAGATAGCGATGCGCAGTATTTT. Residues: CSASGDSDAQYF.

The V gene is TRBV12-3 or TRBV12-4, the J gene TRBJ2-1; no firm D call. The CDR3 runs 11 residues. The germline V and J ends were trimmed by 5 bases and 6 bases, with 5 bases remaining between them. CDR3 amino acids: CASSQFNEQFF. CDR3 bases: TGTGCCAGCAGTCAGTTCAATGAGCAGTTCTTC.

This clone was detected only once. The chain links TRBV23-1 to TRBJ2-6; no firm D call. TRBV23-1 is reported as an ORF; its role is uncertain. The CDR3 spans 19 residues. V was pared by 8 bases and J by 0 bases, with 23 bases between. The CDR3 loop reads CASGRTEIQTPSGANVLTF. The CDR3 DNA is TGCGCCAGCGGCCGAACAGAAATCCAAACCCCCTCTGGGGCCAACGTCCTGACTTTC.

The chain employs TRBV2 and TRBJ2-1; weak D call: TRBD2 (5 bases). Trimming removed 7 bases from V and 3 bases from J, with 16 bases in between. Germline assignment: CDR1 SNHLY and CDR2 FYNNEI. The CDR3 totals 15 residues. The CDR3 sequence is CASTREGYLYNEQFF. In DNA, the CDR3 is TGTGCCAGCACCCGAGAGGGCTACCTCTACAATGAGCAGTTCTTC.

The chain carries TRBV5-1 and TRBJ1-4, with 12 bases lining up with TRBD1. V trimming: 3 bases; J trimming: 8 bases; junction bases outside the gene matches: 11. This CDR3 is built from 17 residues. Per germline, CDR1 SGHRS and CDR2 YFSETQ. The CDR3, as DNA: TGCGCCAGCAGCTCCGGGACAGGGGGCGTTCTAAGGGAAAAACTGTTTTTT. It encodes CASSSGTGGVLREKLFF.

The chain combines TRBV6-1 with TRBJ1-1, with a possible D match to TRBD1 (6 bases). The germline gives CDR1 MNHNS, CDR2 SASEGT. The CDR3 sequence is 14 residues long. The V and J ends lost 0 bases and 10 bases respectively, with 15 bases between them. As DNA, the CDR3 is TGTGCCAGCAGTGAAGCGTTAGGGGGAATTGGAGCTTTCTTT. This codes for CASSEALGGIGAFF.

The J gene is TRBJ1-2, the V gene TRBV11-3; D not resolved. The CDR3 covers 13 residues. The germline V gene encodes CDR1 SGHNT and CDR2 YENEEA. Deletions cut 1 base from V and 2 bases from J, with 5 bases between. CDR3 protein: CASSLAGNYGYTF. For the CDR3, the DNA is TGTGCCAGCAGCTTAGCAGGCAACTATGGCTACACCTTC.

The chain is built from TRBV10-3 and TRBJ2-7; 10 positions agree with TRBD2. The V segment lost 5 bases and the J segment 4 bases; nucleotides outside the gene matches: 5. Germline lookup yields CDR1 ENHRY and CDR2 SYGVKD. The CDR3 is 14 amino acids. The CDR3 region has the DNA TGTGCCATCAGTAGTAAGCGGGAGGGGTACGAGCAGTACTTC. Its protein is CAISSKREGYEQYF.

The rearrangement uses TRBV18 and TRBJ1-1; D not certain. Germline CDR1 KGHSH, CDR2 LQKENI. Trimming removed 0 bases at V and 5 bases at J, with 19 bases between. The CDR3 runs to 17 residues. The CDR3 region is CASSPPIGHGVGTEAFF. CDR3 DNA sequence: TGTGCCAGCTCACCACCAATTGGGCACGGGGTAGGAACTGAAGCTTTCTTT.

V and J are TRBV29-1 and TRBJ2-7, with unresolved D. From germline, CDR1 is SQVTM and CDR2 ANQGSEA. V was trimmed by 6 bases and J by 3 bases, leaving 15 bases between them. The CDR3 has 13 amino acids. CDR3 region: CSVFFDNYYEQYF. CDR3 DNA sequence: TGCAGCGTATTCTTCGACAATTACTACGAGCAGTACTTC.

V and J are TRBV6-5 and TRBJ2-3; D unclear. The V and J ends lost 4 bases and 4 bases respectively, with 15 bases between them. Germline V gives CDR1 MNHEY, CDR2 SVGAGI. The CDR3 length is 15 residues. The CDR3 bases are TGTGCCAGCAGTTCCGTCCCACTGGGCCCAGATACGCAGTATTTT. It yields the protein CASSSVPLGPDTQYF.

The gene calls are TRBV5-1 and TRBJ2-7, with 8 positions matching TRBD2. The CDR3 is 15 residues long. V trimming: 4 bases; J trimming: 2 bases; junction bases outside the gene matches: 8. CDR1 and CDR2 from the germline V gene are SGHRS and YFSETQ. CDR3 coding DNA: TGCGCCAGCAGCACTAGCGGACAACAAACCTACGAGCAGTACTTC. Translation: CASSTSGQQTYEQYF.

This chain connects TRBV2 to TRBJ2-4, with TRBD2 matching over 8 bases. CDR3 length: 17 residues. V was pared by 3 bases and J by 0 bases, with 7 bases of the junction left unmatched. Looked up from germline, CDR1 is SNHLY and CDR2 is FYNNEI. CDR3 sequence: CASSDGRGAIAKNIQYF. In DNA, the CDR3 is TGTGCCAGCAGTGACGGGAGGGGAGCCATAGCCAAAAACATTCAGTACTTC.

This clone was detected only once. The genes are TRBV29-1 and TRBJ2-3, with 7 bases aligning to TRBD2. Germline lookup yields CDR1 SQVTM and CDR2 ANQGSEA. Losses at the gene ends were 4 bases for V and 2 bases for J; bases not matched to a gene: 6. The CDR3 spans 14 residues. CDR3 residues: CSVVTSDLTDTQYF. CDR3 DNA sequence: TGCAGCGTTGTAACTAGCGACCTCACAGATACGCAGTATTTT.

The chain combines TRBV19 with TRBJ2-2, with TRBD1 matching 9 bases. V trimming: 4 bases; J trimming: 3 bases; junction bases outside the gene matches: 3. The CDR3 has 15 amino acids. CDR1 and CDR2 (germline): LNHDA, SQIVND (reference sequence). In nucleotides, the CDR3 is TGTGCCAGTAGTACGGACAGGGGTGACACCGGGGAGCTGTTTTTT. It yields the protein CASSTDRGDTGELFF.

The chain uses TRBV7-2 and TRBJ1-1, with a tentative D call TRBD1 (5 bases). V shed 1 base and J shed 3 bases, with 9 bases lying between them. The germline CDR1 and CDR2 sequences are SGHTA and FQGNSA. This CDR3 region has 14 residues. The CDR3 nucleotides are TGTGCCAGCAGCTTAGACAGGCCCCACACTGAAGCTTTCTTT. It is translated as CASSLDRPHTEAFF.

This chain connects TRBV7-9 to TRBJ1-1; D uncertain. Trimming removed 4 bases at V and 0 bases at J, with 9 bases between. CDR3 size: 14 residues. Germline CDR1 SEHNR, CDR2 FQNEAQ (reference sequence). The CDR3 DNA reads TGTGCCAGCAGCTCACAGAATATGAACACTGAAGCTTTCTTT. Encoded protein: CASSSQNMNTEAFF.

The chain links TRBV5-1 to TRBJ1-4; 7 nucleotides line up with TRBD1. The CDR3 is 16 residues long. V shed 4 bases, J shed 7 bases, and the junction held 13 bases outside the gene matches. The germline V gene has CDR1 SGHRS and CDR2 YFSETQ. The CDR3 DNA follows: TGCGCCAGCAGCGTGACCGGCCAGGGGGGCGGTGAAAAACTGTTTTTT. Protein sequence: CASSVTGQGGGEKLFF. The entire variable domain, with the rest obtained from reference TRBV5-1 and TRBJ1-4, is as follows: KAGVTQTPRYLIKTRGQQVTLSCSPISGHRSVSWYQQTPGQGLQFLFEYFSETQRNKGNFPGRFSGRQFSNSRSEMNVSTLELGDSALYLCASSVTGQGGGEKLFFGSGTQLSVL.

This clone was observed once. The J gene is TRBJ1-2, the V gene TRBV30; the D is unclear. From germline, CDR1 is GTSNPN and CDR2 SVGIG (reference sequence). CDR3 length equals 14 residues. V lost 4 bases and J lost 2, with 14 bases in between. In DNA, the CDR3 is TGTGCCTGGACGAGTATGAGCCCGAACTATGGCTACACCTTC. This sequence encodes CAWTSMSPNYGYTF.